What follows is one T cell receptor (beta chain) and its context. Its target is not known. At one boundary the junction diverges from the germline segment, which might be a read error. This entry belongs to a study of blood T cells in healthy people across ages. A second PCR of about 6 to 12 cycles used a sample-barcoded 5' primer and a J-beta primer mix. With 12 random nucleotides, a template-switch adaptor tagged each individual cDNA molecule. TCRdb passed the 5' RACE reads through MiXCR, listing each CDR3 protein once. The sample includes 1.2 million to 1.5 million distinct CDR3 sequences, approximately 63% of them seen just once. Study-level findings and limits: As age increased, TCR beta diversity per million T cells fell in a roughly linear fashion. Donors of long life had a larger count of naive CD4+ cells and greater diversity than aged donors.

This clonotype was sampled from a man in his late teens or twenties in good health. Sample: blood.

The CDR3 loop reads CNVSSPRGDYEQYF. In DNA, the CDR3 is TGCAACGTTTCAAGTCCGCGAGGGGACTACGAGCAGTACTTC. The chain has TRBV29-1 and TRBJ2-7, with D tentatively TRBD1 or TRBD2 (5 bases each). The CDR3 length is 14 residues. Germline lookup yields CDR1 SQVTM and CDR2 ANQGSEA.